Shown below are 29 T cell receptor beta chains from a single sample sequenced in a study of cytomegalovirus exposure and HLA in healthy donors. Use of 60 Vbeta and 13 Jbeta primers characterized the PCR. Clones were sequenced by immunoSEQ multiplex PCR, and TCRdb holds only the in-frame ones, with some missing. The table has about 160,000 clones, over 75% seen once. Material: PBMCs. These receptors were obtained from a man in his forties or fifties in good health and CMV-seronegative.

This clone was counted a few times. The rearrangement uses TRBV25-1 and TRBJ1-2; weak D call: TRBD1 (6 bases). The germline V and J ends were trimmed by 5 bases and 5 bases, with 21 bases remaining between them. Germline CDR1 MGHDK, CDR2 SYGVNS. The CDR3 has 16 amino acids. The CDR3, as DNA: TGTGCCAGCAGTAGCACGACAGGAGCCCAGGGGTATGGCTACACCTTC. It yields the protein CASSSTTGAQGYGYTF.

Points on this clone: The final CDR3 position lacks the conserved phenylalanine or tryptophan, pointing to a likely read error. This chain links TRBV5-6 with TRBJ1-2; D gene ambiguous. With 4 bases removed from V and 5 bases from J, the gap between germline ends came to 12 bases. This CDR3 spans 13 amino acids. The germline CDR1 and CDR2 sequences are SGHDT and YYEEEE. The CDR3 sequence: CASSLDTRYGYTS. DNA for the CDR3: TGTGCCAGCAGCCTAGATACTAGGTATGGCTACACCTCC.

The V gene is TRBV4-3, the J gene TRBJ2-7; D gene ambiguous. From germline, CDR1 is LGHNA and CDR2 YSLEER. This CDR3 region has 16 residues. Between the trimmed V and J ends, which lost 0 bases and 7 bases, there was a span of 19 bases. CDR3 DNA sequence: TGCGCCAGCAGCCAAGATAGAAGCGACGGGTTTCGGGAGCAGTACTTC. The encoded protein is CASSQDRSDGFREQYF.

The V gene is TRBV29-1, the J gene TRBJ1-1, with 7 positions matching TRBD1. Germline CDR1 SQVTM, CDR2 ANQGSEA. V shed 6 bases and J 0 bases; nucleotides not matched to a gene: 4. The CDR3 consists of 13 residues. The CDR3 bases are TGCAGCGTGCCGACAGGGTTGAACACTGAAGCTTTCTTT. It translates to CSVPTGLNTEAFF.

The chain combines TRBV6-5 with TRBJ2-7; D possibly corresponds to TRBD1 (6 bases). CDR1 MNHEY and CDR2 SVGAGI come from the germline V gene. Trimming pared 5 bases from V and 6 bases from J, leaving 14 bases between. CDR3 length equals 13 residues. The CDR3 DNA follows: TGTGCCAGCAGTATGGGGGCTGTCGGCGAGCAGTACTTC. Protein product: CASSMGAVGEQYF.

The V and J genes are TRBV10-3 and TRBJ2-2, with TRBD1 matching over 8 bases. CDR1 and CDR2 from the germline V gene are ENHRY and SYGVKD. The CDR3 runs to 14 residues. V lost 8 bases to trimming and J lost 6 bases; unmatched junction nucleotides: 8. In DNA form, the CDR3 reads TGTGCCATCGAGGGGCAGGGGGCGTCCGGGGAGCTGTTTTTT. Amino acids: CAIEGQGASGELFF.

The rearrangement links TRBV7-2 to TRBJ2-1, with 8 bases matching TRBD1. CDR1 is SGHTA and CDR2 is FQGNSA in the germline V gene. With 4 bases clipped from V and 7 bases from J, the junction kept 12 bases outside the gene matches. This CDR3 contains 16 residues. CDR3 amino acids: CASSYGQGRWVNEQFF. The CDR3 bases are TGTGCCAGCAGCTACGGACAGGGCAGGTGGGTGAATGAGCAGTTCTTC.

This clone came up a few times. The chain carries TRBV11-3 and TRBJ1-5, with a weak D call TRBD1 (6 bases). This CDR3 contains 14 residues. Trimming shortened V by 9 bases and J by 0 bases, and 12 bases separated the two germline ends. CDR1 and CDR2 from the germline V gene are SGHNT and YENEEA. CDR3 sequence: CARKDRPSNQPQHF. The DNA for the CDR3 is TGTGCCAGGAAGGACAGACCTAGCAATCAGCCCCAGCATTTT.

The V call is TRBV5-4, the J call TRBJ1-2; 7 nucleotides match TRBD1. The CDR3 has 13 residues. Germline V lookup: CDR1 SGHNT, CDR2 YYREEE (reference sequence). The J segment lost 8 bases and the V segment lost 4 bases, leaving 8 bases of the junction unmatched. The CDR3 region has the DNA TGTGCCAGCAGCCCGGGACAGAACCTGGGCTACACCTTC. It codes for CASSPGQNLGYTF. Complete variable domain (other parts from reference TRBV5-4 and TRBJ1-2): ETGVTQSPTHLIKTRGQQVTLRCSSQSGHNTVSWYQQALGQGPQFIFQYYREEENGRGNFPPRFSGLQFPNYSSELNVNALELDDSALYLCASSPGQNLGYTFGSGTRLTVV.

The CDR3 sequence is CASSPRRDYGYTF. The CDR3 DNA follows: TGTGCCAGCTCACCACGTCGAGATTATGGCTACACCTTC. This chain joins TRBV18 and TRBJ1-2; unclear D gene. V lost 1 base, J lost 5 bases, and 8 bases lay in between. The CDR3 is made up of 13 amino acids. Germline V gene sequence: CDR1 KGHSH, CDR2 LQKENI.

For the CDR3, the DNA is TGTGCCAGCAGCTTGGGTAGCGGTGGGTCAGATACGCAGTATTTT. This gives the protein CASSLGSGGSDTQYF. The chain uses TRBV5-4 and TRBJ2-3; a weak D match, TRBD2 (6 bases). This CDR3 has 15 amino acids. Deletions cut 0 bases from V and 4 bases from J, with 12 bases between. Germline CDR1 is SGHNT and CDR2 is YYREEE (reference sequence).

V usage is TRBV11-2 and J usage is TRBJ2-3, with TRBD1 matching 10 bases. The CDR3 runs 17 residues. Germline CDR1 SGHAT, CDR2 FQNNGV. Germline trimming cut 4 bases from V and 4 bases from J; bases unmatched to any gene: 11. The CDR3 sequence is CASSSSPGQGWSDTQYF. In nucleotides, the CDR3 is TGTGCCAGCAGCTCCTCCCCGGGACAGGGGTGGTCAGATACGCAGTATTTT.

This clone has only one observation. This chain connects TRBV4-2 to TRBJ2-3, with TRBD2 matching 10 bases. Germline CDR1 is LGHNA and CDR2 is YNFKEQ. The ends lost 0 bases at V and 5 bases at J; junction bases unmatched: 5. This CDR3 has 16 residues. In DNA, the CDR3 is TGTGCCAGCAGCCAAGATTCTAGCGGGGGTTTAGATACGCAGTATTTT. This encodes CASSQDSSGGLDTQYF.

On this clone: The same CDR3 can be traced to other DNA sequences in this sample. This sequence joins TRBV9 and TRBJ2-7; 9 nucleotides align to TRBD1. Germline V lookup: CDR1 SGDLS, CDR2 YYNGEE. CDR3 size: 14 residues. Trimming removed 2 bases from V and 5 bases from J; junction bases left unmatched: 5. The CDR3 sequence: CASSVGTGFDEQYF. Here the CDR3 DNA reads TGTGCCAGCAGCGTCGGGACAGGGTTCGACGAGCAGTACTTC.

CDR3 bases: TGTGCCAGTAACTGGGGGCCGGGGTCTAATCAGCCCCAGCATTTT. Encoded protein: CASNWGPGSNQPQHF. The V call is TRBV19, the J call TRBJ1-5; perhaps TRBD1 as D (6 bases). Trimming shortened V by 7 bases and J by 4 bases, and 17 bases separated the two germline ends. Germline V gene sequence: CDR1 LNHDA, CDR2 SQIVND (reference sequence). The CDR3 is made up of 15 amino acids.

This clone was seen once. The chain combines TRBV10-3 with TRBJ2-5, with 9 nucleotides matching TRBD1. The CDR3 length is 13 residues. V gave up 11 bases and J gave up 3 bases; unmatched junction bases: 7. The germline CDR1 and CDR2 sequences are ENHRY and SYGVKD. CDR3 in amino acids: CASGQGREETQYF. In DNA form, the CDR3 reads TGTGCCTCTGGACAGGGGCGAGAAGAGACCCAGTACTTC.

This chain connects TRBV7-2 to TRBJ1-5; D gene uncertain. The V gene's germline CDR1 is SGHTA and CDR2 FQGNSA. Trimming pared 0 bases from V and 11 bases from J, leaving 11 bases between. This CDR3 is 13 amino acids long. This CDR3 reads CASSLAREEAQHF. CDR3 bases: TGTGCCAGCAGCTTAGCGCGAGAGGAGGCCCAGCATTTT.

This chain connects TRBV27 to TRBJ1-2; 7 bases are shared with TRBD1. CDR3 length: 14 residues. V was clipped by 3 bases and J by 7 bases; unmatched bases: 8. Germline values: CDR1 MNHEY, CDR2 SMNVEV (reference sequence). CDR3 DNA: TGTGCCAGCAGTTTGTCGACAGGGCGGGGTGGCTACACCTTC. This codes for CASSLSTGRGGYTF.

The V call is TRBV5-1, the J call TRBJ1-1; perhaps TRBD1 as D (5 bases). The CDR3 totals 13 residues. V was trimmed by 3 bases and J by 1 base, leaving 7 bases between them. Germline CDR1 reads SGHRS; CDR2 reads YFSETQ. CDR3 DNA: TGCGCCAGCAGCTCCGGACAGAACACTGAAGCTTTCTTT. Amino acid sequence: CASSSGQNTEAFF.

The V gene is TRBV27, the J gene TRBJ2-7; possible D gene TRBD1, 5 bases. Trimming removed 6 bases at V and 0 bases at J, with 18 bases between. In germline, CDR1 is MNHEY, CDR2 SMNVEV (reference sequence). The CDR3 is 16 amino acids. In DNA form, the CDR3 reads TGTGCCAGCAGCAATCGAGCCGTCAGGGTCTCCTACGAGCAGTACTTC. Translating gives CASSNRAVRVSYEQYF.

The chain has TRBV7-9 and TRBJ2-2; a possible D gene is TRBD2 (5 bases). V shed 5 bases and J shed 1 base, with 11 bases lying between them. In germline, CDR1 is SEHNR, CDR2 FQNEAQ (reference sequence). This CDR3 region has 15 residues. The CDR3 DNA follows: TGTGCCAGCAGCCCTGGACTCGTGAACACCGGGGAGCTGTTTTTT. Its protein product is CASSPGLVNTGELFF. Looking up the rest from reference TRBV7-9 and TRBJ2-2 gives the full variable domain: DTGVSQNPRHKITKRGQNVTFRCDPISEHNRLYWYRQTLGQGPEFLTYFQNEAQLEKSRLLSDRFSAERPKGSFSTLEIQRTEQGDSAMYLCASSPGLVNTGELFFGEGSRLTVL.

The genes are TRBV5-6 and TRBJ1-6; maybe TRBD1 (6 bases). This CDR3 contains 15 residues. V lost 4 bases to trimming and J lost 7 bases, with 15 bases between them. CDR1 is SGHDT, CDR2 YYEEEE, per germline. The CDR3 is CASSQNWGGNSPLHF. Written as DNA, the CDR3 is TGTGCCAGCAGCCAAAACTGGGGGGGCAATTCACCCCTCCACTTT.

The rearrangement uses TRBV10-2 and TRBJ2-2; 13 bases match TRBD2. Per germline, CDR1 WSHSY and CDR2 SAAADI. This CDR3 has 18 amino acids. J gave up 0 bases and V 2 bases, and 3 bases lay outside the gene matches. The CDR3 coding sequence is TGCGCCAGCAGTGAGCGAGGGACTAGCGGGGCGAACACCGGGGAGCTGTTTTTT. Protein sequence: CASSERGTSGANTGELFF.

This clone was picked up a small number of times. Distinct nucleotide sequences in the sample also encode this CDR3. CDR3 DNA: TGTGCCAGCAGCCTCGGACAGGGAGGGAGGGAGCAGTACTTC. This codes for CASSLGQGGREQYF. The rearrangement joins TRBV11-3 to TRBJ2-7, with D perhaps TRBD1 (8 bases). Germline V gene data show CDR1 as SGHNT and CDR2 as YENEEA. V was pared by 5 bases and J by 7 bases, with 18 bases between. The CDR3 extends over 14 amino acids.

V usage is TRBV5-6 and J usage is TRBJ2-2, with 14 bases that match TRBD2. Germline lookup yields CDR1 SGHDT and CDR2 YYEEEE. The ends lost 4 bases at V and 6 bases at J; junction bases unmatched: 2. This CDR3 region has 15 residues. CDR3 residues: CASSRTSGGSGELFF. CDR3 bases: TGTGCCAGCAGCCGGACTAGCGGGGGGTCCGGGGAGCTGTTTTTT. The whole variable domain, remainder taken from reference TRBV5-6 and TRBJ2-2, is DAGVTQSPTHLIKTRGQQVTLRCSPKSGHDTVSWYQQALGQGPQFIFQYYEEEERQRGNFPDRFSGHQFPNYSSELNVNALLLGDSALYLCASSRTSGGSGELFFGEGSRLTVL.

In the case of this clone: Other DNA sequences within the sample encode an identical CDR3. The CDR3 here is CASSPGDRRYEQYF. The DNA for the CDR3 is TGTGCCAGCAGCCCAGGGGACCGCCGTTACGAGCAGTACTTC. The gene calls are TRBV7-2 and TRBJ2-7; possible D gene TRBD1, 6 bases. The CDR3 covers 14 residues. Germline V gene data show CDR1 as SGHTA and CDR2 as FQGNSA. V lost 5 bases and J lost 4, with 15 bases in between.

In this sample, this clone turned up once. J is TRBJ2-3 and V is TRBV6-4; 11 bases match TRBD2. Trimming took 7 bases from V and 4 from J; bases not matched to a gene: 10. CDR1 and CDR2 from the germline V gene are MRHNA and SNTAGT. This CDR3 has 16 residues. This CDR3 reads CASKWLAGGMADTQYF. The CDR3 DNA is TGTGCCAGCAAGTGGCTAGCGGGGGGAATGGCAGATACGCAGTATTTT.

The V gene is TRBV10-3, the J gene TRBJ2-7; 8 bases are a match to TRBD1. The CDR3 has 16 residues. Germline V gives CDR1 ENHRY, CDR2 SYGVKD. The V segment lost 0 bases and the J segment 5 bases; nucleotides outside the gene matches: 9. The CDR3 is CAISESTGTGGNEQYF. The CDR3 nucleotides read TGTGCCATCAGTGAGTCTACCGGGACAGGAGGCAACGAGCAGTACTTC.

The rearrangement joins TRBV4-1 to TRBJ2-7; 7 bases match TRBD2. The ends lost 9 bases at V and 3 bases at J; junction bases unmatched: 5. Per the germline V gene, CDR1 is MGHRA and CDR2 is YSYEKL. This CDR3 region has 12 residues. CDR3 in amino acids: CASTGGNYEQYF. The CDR3 DNA follows: TGCGCCAGTACGGGGGGTAACTACGAGCAGTACTTC.